These 20 T cell receptor beta chains were sequenced from one sample in a study of shared clonotypes between healthy human individuals. Data came from immunoSEQ multiplex PCR; TCRdb stores just in-frame clones and leaves some out. The sample shows over 2 million clones, around 93% of them seen only once. The sample consisted of naive CD4+ T cells from PBMCs. The sample's subset: CD45RA+ positively selected. Source of these receptors: a young man in good health. Some clones in this sample may be carry-over from other donors' samples.

The chain is built from TRBV7-8 and TRBJ2-5, with 7 positions matching TRBD2. Trimming removed 5 bases from V and 2 bases from J; junction bases left unmatched: 11. CDR3 length equals 16 residues. CDR1 is SGHVS, CDR2 FQNEAQ, per germline. CDR3 bases: TGTGCCAGCAGCCTTGCGGGCGCGGGAGCACAAGAGACCCAGTACTTC. Translation: CASSLAGAGAQETQYF.

The chain is built from TRBV7-2 and TRBJ1-2, with D uncertain. With 3 bases removed from V and 7 bases from J, the gap between germline ends came to 12 bases. The CDR3 has 13 amino acids. Germline CDR1 is SGHTA and CDR2 is FQGNSA. CDR3 coding DNA: TGTGCCAGCAGCTTGAGTGAGGACGCTGGCTACACCTTC. This sequence encodes CASSLSEDAGYTF.

This clone has just a few counts. The V gene is TRBV30, the J gene TRBJ2-1, with 8 bases aligning to TRBD1. From germline, CDR1 is GTSNPN and CDR2 SVGIG (reference sequence). The CDR3 covers 14 residues. Unmatched junction bases numbered 7, after V lost 4 bases and J lost 5 bases. The CDR3 here is CAWNQGALNNEQFF. DNA of the CDR3: TGTGCCTGGAACCAGGGGGCGCTGAACAATGAGCAGTTCTTC.

The V gene is TRBV5-1, the J gene TRBJ1-5; D may be TRBD1 (5 bases). CDR3 length: 15 residues. The germline V and J ends were trimmed by 2 bases and 2 bases, with 11 bases remaining between them. Germline assignment: CDR1 SGHRS and CDR2 YFSETQ. The CDR3 DNA reads as TGCGCCAGCAGCTTTGGGACGGAAGGCAATCAGCCCCAGCATTTT. Protein product: CASSFGTEGNQPQHF.

This clone was detected only once. The V and J genes are TRBV27 and TRBJ2-3; 9 bases map to TRBD2. The CDR3 spans 16 residues. Germline values: CDR1 MNHEY, CDR2 SMNVEV (reference sequence). V lost 5 bases and J lost 1; bases outside the gene matches: 7. The CDR3, as DNA: TGTGCCAGCAGTCCCCAGAGGACTAGCGGCACAGATACGCAGTATTTT. Its protein product is CASSPQRTSGTDTQYF.

V usage is TRBV29-1 and J usage is TRBJ1-2, with 7 bases lining up with TRBD1. The CDR3 sequence is 13 residues long. From germline, CDR1 is SQVTM and CDR2 ANQGSEA. Germline trimming cut 4 bases from V and 4 bases from J; bases unmatched to any gene: 6. CDR3: CSVVGQGGYGYTF. For the CDR3, the DNA is TGCAGCGTTGTAGGCCAGGGGGGCTATGGCTACACCTTC.

The rearrangement uses TRBV2 and TRBJ1-3; TRBD1 matches 7 bases. CDR1 and CDR2 (germline): SNHLY, FYNNEI. The V gene end was trimmed by 10 bases and the J gene end by 0 bases; junction bases not matched to a gene: 18. The length of the CDR3 is 18 residues. CDR3 sequence: CATRGGGTVNFSGNTIYF. The CDR3 nucleotides are TGTGCCACAAGGGGTGGAGGGACAGTAAACTTCTCTGGAAACACCATATATTTT.

The V gene is TRBV15, the J gene TRBJ1-5; D unclear. Trimming took off 0 bases at V and 3 bases at J, with 15 bases between the two ends. This CDR3 comprises 17 residues. Germline V gene sequence: CDR1 LNHNV, CDR2 YYDKDF (reference sequence). In DNA form, the CDR3 reads TGTGCCACCAGCAGAGATATTTCTATCCAGACCAATCAGCCCCAGCATTTT. Translating it yields CATSRDISIQTNQPQHF.

This sequence joins TRBV11-3 and TRBJ2-7, with 11 positions matching TRBD2. The J segment lost 3 bases and the V segment lost 1 base, leaving 11 bases of the junction unmatched. The CDR3 covers 18 residues. The V gene's germline CDR1 is SGHNT and CDR2 YENEEA. CDR3 in amino acids: CASSLGQTSGETHYEQYF. The CDR3 region has the DNA TGTGCCAGCAGCTTAGGCCAGACTAGCGGGGAGACGCACTACGAGCAGTACTTC.

This clone was recorded once. A junction boundary mismatches the germline segment, possibly from a read error. The V gene is TRBV25-1, the J gene TRBJ2-3; unclear D gene. The CDR3 loop spans 15 amino acids. Germline assignment: CDR1 MGHDK and CDR2 SYGVNS. This CDR3 reads CASSELAYSTNTQYF. The CDR3 coding sequence is TGTGCCAGCAGTGAATTGGCCTATAGCACAAATACGCAGTATTTT.

V and J are TRBV6-6 and TRBJ1-2, with TRBD1 identical over 9 bases. V gave up 6 bases and J gave up 4 bases; unmatched junction bases: 9. Germline lookup yields CDR1 MNHNY and CDR2 SVGAGI (reference sequence). CDR3 length: 15 residues. CDR3 sequence: CASSRNRGLAYGYTF. The CDR3 bases are TGTGCCAGCAGCCGAAACAGGGGGCTAGCCTATGGCTACACCTTC.

Regarding this clone: The sample has other DNA sequences that encode this CDR3 too. This chain uses TRBV7-2 with TRBJ1-3; D unclear. The CDR3 runs to 14 residues. The V and J ends lost 0 bases and 4 bases respectively, with 7 bases between them. The germline CDR1 and CDR2 sequences are SGHTA and FQGNSA. The CDR3 sequence: CASSLAVGGNTIYF. CDR3 nucleotide sequence: TGTGCCAGCAGCTTAGCGGTTGGAGGAAACACCATATATTTT. The whole variable domain, filled in from reference TRBV7-2 and TRBJ1-3, reads GAGVSQSPSNKVTEKGKDVELRCDPISGHTALYWYRQSLGQGLEFLIYFQGNSAPDKSGLPSDRFSAERTGGSVSTLTIQRTQQEDSAVYLCASSLAVGGNTIYFGEGSWLTVV.

The rearrangement uses TRBV7-9 and TRBJ1-2, with D uncertain. The V gene lost 1 base and the J gene lost 4 bases, with 7 bases spanning the gap. Germline lookup yields CDR1 SEHNR and CDR2 FQNEAQ (reference sequence). The length of the CDR3 is 13 residues. The CDR3 reads CASSLGLGYGYTF. Written as DNA, the CDR3 is TGTGCCAGCAGCTTAGGACTTGGCTATGGCTACACCTTC.

A word on this clone: The sample carries other DNA sequences with the same CDR3. The V gene is TRBV6-6, the J gene TRBJ2-7; D gene ambiguous. The CDR3 runs to 13 residues. Per the germline V gene, CDR1 is MNHNY and CDR2 is SVGAGI (reference sequence). The V end was cut by 0 bases, the J end by 4 bases, with 7 bases between. CDR3 DNA sequence: TGTGCCAGCAGTTACTCGGCCGTTTACGAGCAGTACTTC. Translating gives CASSYSAVYEQYF.

The chain is built from TRBV28 and TRBJ2-7; 7 bases match TRBD1. With V trimmed by 6 bases and J by 2 bases, 10 bases remained unmatched. The CDR3 spans 15 residues. Germline V gene data show CDR1 as MDHEN and CDR2 as SYDVKM. The CDR3 sequence is CASSLDRILTYEQYF. The CDR3 DNA follows: TGTGCCAGCAGCCTGGACAGGATATTAACCTACGAGCAGTACTTC.

The chain joins TRBV28 to TRBJ1-3; unclear D gene. This CDR3 comprises 12 residues. The germline gives CDR1 MDHEN, CDR2 SYDVKM. Trimming stripped 1 base from V and 8 bases from J, with 6 bases between. DNA of the CDR3: TGTGCCAGCAGTTTATTACGAGACACCATATATTTT. Encoded protein: CASSLLRDTIYF.

A remark on this clone: Other DNA sequences in this sample translate to the same CDR3. The chain combines TRBV7-3 with TRBJ2-5; D perhaps matches TRBD1 (5 bases). The CDR3 is 14 residues long. Trimming left V 0 bases short and J 2 bases short, with 7 bases between. Germline loops: CDR1 SGHTA, CDR2 FQGTGA. The CDR3 loop is CASSLTGQQETQYF. The DNA for the CDR3 is TGTGCCAGCAGCTTAACGGGGCAGCAAGAGACCCAGTACTTC.

This chain links TRBV29-1 with TRBJ2-3; TRBD1 or TRBD2 may be the D gene (5 bases each). This CDR3 is 16 amino acids long. V lost 7 bases and J 0 bases, leaving 20 bases between the germline ends. Per the germline V gene, CDR1 is SQVTM and CDR2 is ANQGSEA. The CDR3 sequence is CSAAPSGTDSTDTQYF. The CDR3 coding sequence is TGCAGCGCAGCCCCTTCCGGGACGGATAGCACAGATACGCAGTATTTT.

The chain has TRBV5-4 and TRBJ2-5; D remains ambiguous. V was clipped by 0 bases and J by 5 bases, with 11 bases between them. The CDR3 sequence is 14 residues long. Germline V gene lookup returns CDR1 SGHNT and CDR2 YYREEE (reference sequence). CDR3 nucleotide sequence: TGTGCCAGCAGCTTGGAATCTGGAAGGGAGACCCAGTACTTC. Encoded protein: CASSLESGRETQYF.

V is TRBV19 and J is TRBJ2-7; D perhaps matches TRBD2 (5 bases). This CDR3 comprises 13 residues. From germline, CDR1 is LNHDA and CDR2 SQIVND (reference sequence). Trimming cost V 5 bases and J 7 bases, with 15 bases left between them. This chain's CDR3 is CASSPQLEAEQYF. CDR3 coding DNA: TGTGCCAGTAGTCCACAATTGGAGGCAGAGCAGTACTTC.